This TCR beta chain was sequenced in a study of cytomegalovirus exposure and HLA in healthy donors. Points from the study as a whole: Rarity held for most TCR sequences, but there were some public TCRs that occurred in many donors.

This CDR3 has 14 residues. From germline, CDR1 is SNHLY and CDR2 FYNNEI. The V gene lost 2 bases and the J gene lost 1 base, with 9 bases spanning the gap. Clones were read by immunoSEQ multiplex PCR, and TCRdb kept only the in-frame ones, dropping some. The sample lists 150,000 to 200,000 clones; around 80% were seen once. With respect to this clone: The antigen remains unidentified.

Sequenced sample: PBMCs. This chain joins TRBV2 and TRBJ2-7; no clear D. This sequence was found in a woman aged 25 to 39 in good health and CMV-seropositive. The CDR3: CASSERVNSYEQYF. The DNA for the CDR3 is TGTGCCAGCAGTGAAAGAGTCAATTCCTACGAGCAGTACTTC.